The rows below give T cell receptor beta chains drawn from one sample of a study of spatial heterogeneity in lung cancer. TCRdb independently ran MiXCR on the 5' RACE reads; one entry per CDR3 protein. The sample shows tens of thousands of distinct CDR3 sequences, about an eighth of them seen only once. Sequencing was performed on PBMCs, taken at surgery. The receptors were gathered from a male donor with early-stage non-small cell lung cancer. CDR3s leave out the opening cysteine and the closing phenylalanine or tryptophan.

j_call cdr3_length v_call cdr3_aa
TRBJ2-3 13 TRBV20-1 SASLPTKHTDTQY
TRBJ2-3 9 TRBV29-1 STKSTDTQY
TRBJ1-4 13 TRBV12-3/TRBV12-4 ASSLGGHELIKLF
TRBJ2-7 12 TRBV10-2 ASSALAGVYEQY
TRBJ1-2 12 TRBV5-1 ASSPGQGEDGYT
TRBJ1-4 11 TRBV30 AWTWGANEKLF
TRBJ2-5 12 TRBV5-1 ASSLAQEKETQY
TRBJ2-1 13 TRBV20-1 SARDFGAGAPEQF
TRBJ2-1 14 TRBV9 ASSGGPAGVYNEQF
TRBJ2-7 13 TRBV7-2 ASSLGWAGDYEQY
TRBJ2-3 13 TRBV20-1 SARDLSGSTDTQY
TRBJ2-3 13 TRBV7-2 ASSLRRMGTDTQY
TRBJ1-5 11 TRBV28 ASTGNFDQPQH
TRBJ1-2 9 TRBV6-1 ASSEWYGYT
TRBJ2-6 14 TRBV12-5 ASGPDFRSGANVLT
TRBJ1-1 10 TRBV24-1 ATSDRGGRAF
TRBJ2-1 16 TRBV27 ASTSGTGGSSSYNEQF
TRBJ2-7 12 TRBV5-1 ASSLRTGDYEQY
TRBJ1-2 13 TRBV9 ASSGQGAENYGYT
TRBJ2-7 14 TRBV5-4 ASSLRRDRDSYEQY
TRBJ1-1 13 TRBV5-1 ASSLEVGVGTEAF
TRBJ1-5 11 TRBV12-3/TRBV12-4 ASSFMGDQPQH
TRBJ2-1 14 TRBV7-8 ASSLVAGRSYNEQF
TRBJ2-1 12 TRBV5-1 ASSEGTTYNEQF
TRBJ2-6 14 TRBV27 ASSLPPLSGANVLT
TRBJ2-3 15 TRBV9 ASSASGTSPSTDTQY
TRBJ1-3 14 TRBV9 ASSVSGAISGNTIY
TRBJ2-1 12 TRBV11-2 ASTTYRSYNEQF
TRBJ2-1 12 TRBV3-1 ASSQGRQGNEQF
TRBJ2-7 15 TRBV11-2 ASSLRGLGNGPYEQY
TRBJ1-1 14 TRBV5-1 ASSLLTGGRNTEAF
TRBJ1-5 13 TRBV5-1 ASSLLGQGNQPQH
TRBJ2-1 11 TRBV12-3/TRBV12-4 ASSPLDRGEQF
TRBJ2-7 10 TRBV2 ASAGGPYEQY
TRBJ1-1 8 TRBV29-1 SAGGTEAF
TRBJ2-3 12 TRBV7-9 ASSPGGVTDTQY
TRBJ1-6 14 TRBV5-1 ASSLAGDSYNSPLH
TRBJ1-3 12 TRBV5-1 ASSPTLPGNTIY
TRBJ1-1 19 TRBV6-2/TRBV6-3 ASSYLGSDGPVPLGSTEAF
TRBJ1-5 15 TRBV7-9 ASSTVQGVLSNQPQH
TRBJ2-2 10 TRBV3-1 ASSQSTGELF
TRBJ2-3 13 TRBV20-1 SALPSGRSRDTQY
TRBJ2-1 13 TRBV5-1 ASSLDSANYNEQF
TRBJ2-7 13 TRBV12-3/TRBV12-4 ASSSTPSQGDEQY
TRBJ2-7 11 TRBV4-1 ASSHREMGEQY
TRBJ2-5 14 TRBV6-6 ASSQGGDTLQETQY
TRBJ2-7 10 TRBV20-1 SARDRFYEQY
TRBJ2-7 14 TRBV27 ASSPSGGDNSYEQY
TRBJ1-5 12 TRBV2 ASSTTGDGQPQH
TRBJ2-3 14 TRBV20-1 SATTWDYRIPDTQY
TRBJ2-2 13 TRBV5-1 ASSLRTANTGELF
TRBJ2-7 9 TRBV12-3/TRBV12-4 ASSFRTEKY
TRBJ2-5 12 TRBV7-2 ASSPFQGKETQY
TRBJ1-1 14 TRBV3-1 ASSLQVGLTDAEAF
TRBJ2-1 13 TRBV19 ASRSGLAGSDEQF